This is a list of T cell receptor beta chains from one sample in a study of blood T cell repertoires in COVID-19. Assay used: immunoSEQ multiplex PCR; TCRdb lists only in-frame clones, some missing. The table lists roughly 300,000 clones, roughly nine tenths of them singletons, with roughly 1% in the top ten. Source material: PBMCs or T cells enriched from blood (not recorded which). The origin of the receptors is a woman in her 30s who had recovered from COVID-19. CDR3s include the opening cysteine and the closing phenylalanine or tryptophan. Each record gives: clone size, D gene, J gene, V gene, CDR3 DNA, CDR3 protein. The D gene is left open where the match is weak. Where a row states a size, it is once, few, many or the class of an expanded clone; other rows omit it.

>-|-|TRBJ2-7|TRBV5-1
TGCGCCGGGGTAGGCAGGGGAGTTGACGAGCAGTACTTC
CAGVGRGVDEQYF
>-|TRBD2|TRBJ2-2|TRBV7-2
TGTGCCAGCAGCTTGGGGCTAGCGGGGGCGCACGGGGAGCTGTTTTTT
CASSLGLAGAHGELFF
>-|TRBD1|TRBJ2-1|TRBV5-1
TGCGCCAGCAGCTTACAGGGGAGCTCCTACAATGAGCAGTTCTTC
CASSLQGSSYNEQFF
>-|-|TRBJ2-5|TRBV14
TGTGCCAGCAGCCAAGTAGGTCGGGGAAGGAGGGAGACCCAGTACTTC
CASSQVGRGRRETQYF
>-|TRBD1|TRBJ2-1|TRBV25-1
TGTGCCAGCAGGACCCCAGGGGGCGACGGGGCTGAGCAGTTCTTC
CASRTPGGDGAEQFF
>-|-|TRBJ1-1|TRBV4-1
TGCGCCAGCAGCCAAGAGGTAGCTGGCACTGAAGCTTTCTTT
CASSQEVAGTEAFF
>-|TRBD1|TRBJ2-2|TRBV7-9
TGTGCCAGCAGCCCAAACCCAGGGGGCGCGAACACCGGGGAGCTGTTTTTT
CASSPNPGGANTGELFF
>-|TRBD1|TRBJ1-3|TRBV9
TGTGCCAGCAGCGCTACGACAGGGGGTGCTGGAAACACCATATATTTT
CASSATTGGAGNTIYF
>-|-|TRBJ2-1|TRBV2
TGTGCCAGCACGGGGGACCACAATGAGCAGTTCTTC
CASTGDHNEQFF
>-|-|TRBJ1-1|TRBV5-1
TGCGCCAGCAGCTTAGGGGTGGCTGAAGCTTTCTTT
CASSLGVAEAFF
>once|-|TRBJ2-1|TRBV5-6
TGTGCCAGCAGCTTGGGCCTACGCAATGAGCAGTTCTTC
CASSLGLRNEQFF
>-|-|TRBJ2-7|TRBV7-9
TGTGCCAGCAGCTTAGGGCTGGACGAGCAGTACTTC
CASSLGLDEQYF
>-|-|TRBJ2-1|TRBV28
TGTGCCAGCAGTTTTGGCGGGATTGAGCAGTTCTTC
CASSFGGIEQFF
>-|-|TRBJ1-4|TRBV6-2/TRBV6-3
TGTGCCAGCAGTTACGCAGGGGAAAAACTGTTTTTT
CASSYAGEKLFF
>-|-|TRBJ2-7|TRBV13
TGTGCCAGCACCTCGCGGGGCTCCTACGAGCAGTACTTC
CASTSRGSYEQYF
>-|-|TRBJ1-2|TRBV6-5
TGTGCCAGCAGAACCCCGGGGACTAACTATGGCTACACCTTC
CASRTPGTNYGYTF
>-|TRBD1|TRBJ1-1|TRBV18
TGTGCCAGCTCCCAGGACAGGGAGCAAGCGACTGAAGCTTTCTTT
CASSQDREQATEAFF
>-|TRBD2|TRBJ2-5|TRBV7-2
TGTGCCAGCAGCTTAGTGGGACTAGCGGGAAGGGAGACCCAGTACTTC
CASSLVGLAGRETQYF
>-|-|TRBJ2-2|TRBV28
TGTGCCAGCAGTCCATCAAAACAGGGCGCCGGGGAGCTGTTTTTT
CASSPSKQGAGELFF
>-|TRBD1|TRBJ2-5|TRBV2
TGTGCCAGCAGTGCTAGGACAGGGGGCCAAGAGACCCAGTACTTC
CASSARTGGQETQYF
>-|-|TRBJ2-7|TRBV28
TGTGCCAGCTTGTCCCCCCGGGGGACCTCCTACGAGCAGTACTTC
CASLSPRGTSYEQYF
>-|-|TRBJ1-5|TRBV19
TGTGCCAGTAGTCGGGGAATGGGGGGTGGCAATCAGCCCCAGCATTTT
CASSRGMGGGNQPQHF
>-|TRBD2|TRBJ2-3|TRBV5-1
TGCGCCAGCTCCTTCAGCGGGGGGGCCGCAGATACGCAGTATTTT
CASSFSGGAADTQYF
>-|-|TRBJ2-5|TRBV5-5
TGTGCCAGCAGCTTGGGCCTAGGGGTGGAAGAAACCCAGTACTTC
CASSLGLGVEETQYF
>-|-|TRBJ2-7|TRBV5-8
TGTGCCAGCAGCCCGTCGTTGAGCTACGAGCAGTACTTC
CASSPSLSYEQYF
>-|TRBD2|TRBJ2-2|TRBV9
TGTGCCAGCAGCGTAACCCCCACTAGCGGGGGGTACACCGGGGAGCTGTTTTTT
CASSVTPTSGGYTGELFF
>once|TRBD1|TRBJ1-6|TRBV5-6
TGTGCCAGCAGCCTAGCGACAGGGGGTCTCTATAATTCACCCCTCCACTTT
CASSLATGGLYNSPLHF
>-|-|TRBJ1-1|TRBV2
TGTGCCAGCAGCGTTCTAAGAACCAACACTGAAGCTTTCTTT
CASSVLRTNTEAFF
>-|-|TRBJ1-5|TRBV29-1
TGCAGCGTAGCAATCGGGCAGGGCGGCAATCAGCCCCAGCATTTT
CSVAIGQGGNQPQHF
>-|TRBD1|TRBJ2-6|TRBV28
TGTGCCAGCAGTTTAGGTGGACCGGGACAGGACCTCTCTGGGGCCAACGTCCTGACTTTC
CASSLGGPGQDLSGANVLTF
>-|TRBD2|TRBJ2-5|TRBV3-1/TRBV3-2
TGTGCCAGCAGCCCCCGGACTAGCGGGGGCCAAGAGACCCAGTACTTC
CASSPRTSGGQETQYF
>-|TRBD1|TRBJ2-7|TRBV7-2
TGTGCCAGCAGCTTAGGACAGGGGGCCTTATACGAGCAGTACTTC
CASSLGQGALYEQYF
>-|TRBD1|TRBJ2-7|TRBV7-8
TGTGCCAGCAGCTTAGGGGGACAGACCTACGAGCAGTACTTC
CASSLGGQTYEQYF
>-|-|TRBJ1-1|TRBV10-3
TGTGCCATCAGTGAGCCACAGAACACTGAAGCTTTCTTT
CAISEPQNTEAFF
>-|TRBD1|TRBJ1-4|TRBV5-4
TGTGCCAGCAGCTGGGGACAGGGCGTGGACGAAAAACTGTTTTTT
CASSWGQGVDEKLFF
>-|-|TRBJ1-2|TRBV2
TGTGCCAGCAAGTTGGGGGAGGTATATGGCTACACCTTC
CASKLGEVYGYTF
>-|TRBD1|TRBJ1-5|TRBV9
TGTGCCAGCAGCGTAGGGACAGGGAACAATCAGCCCCAGCATTTT
CASSVGTGNNQPQHF
>once|TRBD1|TRBJ1-3|TRBV5-1
TGCGCCAGCAGCTTGACAGGGGGCAGAAACACCATATATTTT
CASSLTGGRNTIYF
>-|TRBD2|TRBJ2-5|TRBV3-1/TRBV3-2
TGTGCCAGCAGCCAAGCCCCCGCGGGGGAAGCCCTAAGGGGGACCCAGTACTTC
CASSQAPAGEALRGTQYF
>-|TRBD1|TRBJ2-7|TRBV18
TGTGCCAGCTCATTGGGACAGGACTACGAGCAGTACTTC
CASSLGQDYEQYF
>-|-|TRBJ2-7|TRBV5-1
TGCGCCAGCAGCTTGGATTTCTCGCGCAGGAACTCCTACGAGCAGTACTTC
CASSLDFSRRNSYEQYF
>-|TRBD1|TRBJ2-1|TRBV7-8
TGTGCCAGCAGCATAGACAGGGACAATGAGCAGTTCTTC
CASSIDRDNEQFF
>-|TRBD2|TRBJ2-4|TRBV7-2
TGTGCCAGCAGCCCCATTAGCGGGGACGGCATTCAGTACTTC
CASSPISGDGIQYF